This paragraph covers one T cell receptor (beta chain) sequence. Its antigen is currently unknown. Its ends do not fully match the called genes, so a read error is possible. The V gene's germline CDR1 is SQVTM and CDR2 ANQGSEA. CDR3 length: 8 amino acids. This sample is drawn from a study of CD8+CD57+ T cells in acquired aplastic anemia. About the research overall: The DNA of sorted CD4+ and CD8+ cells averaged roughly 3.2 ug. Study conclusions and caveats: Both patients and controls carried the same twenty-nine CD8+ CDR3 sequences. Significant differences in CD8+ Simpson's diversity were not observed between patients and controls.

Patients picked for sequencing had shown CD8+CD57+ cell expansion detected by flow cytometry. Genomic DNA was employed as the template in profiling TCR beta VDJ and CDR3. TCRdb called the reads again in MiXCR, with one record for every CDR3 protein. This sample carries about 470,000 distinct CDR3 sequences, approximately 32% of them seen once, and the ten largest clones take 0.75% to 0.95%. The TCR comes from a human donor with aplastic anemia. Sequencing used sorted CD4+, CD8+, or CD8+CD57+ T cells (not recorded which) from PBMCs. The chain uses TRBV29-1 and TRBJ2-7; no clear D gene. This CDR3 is CSVGPLDF. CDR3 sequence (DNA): TGCAGCGTTGGCCCCCTGGACTTC.